These T cell receptor beta chains were read from a single sample in a study of STAT5B mutations in CD4+ large granular lymphocyte leukemia. Using immunoSEQ multiplex PCR, the repertoire was profiled, and TCRdb retains in-frame clones only, with some absent. The data show 30,000 to 40,000 clones, 69% seen once. The sample was CD4+ T cells from blood buffy coats. Every receptor here comes from a human donor in good health. The CDR3 runs from the conserved cysteine through the conserved F or W. A D gene is named only where the DNA matches it firmly. Clone sizes are given selectively: once, few, many, or a class where the clone is expanded.

D	V	J	size	CDR3	DNA
NA	TRBV4-3	TRBJ2-5	NA	CASSQTAGTHYKETQYF	TGCGCCAGCAGCCAAACCGCCGGGACACATTATAAAGAGACCCAGTACTTC
NA	TRBV11-2	TRBJ1-4	few	CASSLDGLTTNEKLFF	TGTGCCAGCAGCTTAGACGGTTTAACGACTAATGAAAAACTGTTTTTT
TRBD2	TRBV7-2	TRBJ2-7	NA	CASSLGGRRGEQYF	TGTGCCAGCAGCTTAGGCGGGAGACGTGGCGAGCAGTACTTC
NA	TRBV6-1	TRBJ2-7	NA	CASSEGVLNEQYF	TGTGCCAGCAGTGAAGGGGTGTTGAACGAGCAGTACTTC
TRBD1	TRBV5-5	TRBJ2-5	NA	CASSRTGGAVETQYF	TGTGCCAGCAGCCGGACAGGGGGCGCAGTGGAGACCCAGTACTTC
TRBD2	TRBV7-9	TRBJ2-7	NA	CASSSRGVKDEQYF	TGTGCCAGCAGCTCGCGGGGGGTAAAGGACGAGCAGTACTTC
NA	TRBV5-6	TRBJ2-7	once	CASSLPPGPTDF	TGTGCCAGCAGCTTACCCCCGGGGCCTACGGACTTC
NA	TRBV9	TRBJ2-3	NA	CASSVVTRDTQYF	TGTGCCAGCAGCGTAGTCACAAGGGATACGCAGTATTTT
NA	TRBV7-9	TRBJ1-4	few	CASSSPQGPVEKLFF	TGTGCCAGCAGTTCCCCCCAGGGACCGGTAGAAAAACTGTTTTTT
NA	TRBV5-4	TRBJ1-3	NA	CASSSPSSGNTIYF	TGTGCCAGCAGCTCCCCGTCATCCGGAAACACCATATATTTT
NA	TRBV19	TRBJ1-1	NA	CASMGGDTEAFF	TGTGCCAGTATGGGAGGGGACACTGAAGCTTTCTTT
NA	TRBV6-6	TRBJ1-4	NA	CASRLDGVGEKLFF	TGTGCCAGCCGACTCGACGGGGTCGGTGAAAAACTGTTTTTT
TRBD1	TRBV7-9	TRBJ2-7	few	CASRTGENEQYF	TGTGCCAGTCGGACAGGGGAAAACGAGCAGTACTTC
NA	TRBV7-6	TRBJ2-7	once	CASSLWATYEQYF	TGTGCCAGCAGCTTATGGGCCACCTACGAGCAGTACTTC
TRBD1	TRBV2	TRBJ2-2	NA	CAIIRGSRVTGELFF	TGTGCCATCATCAGGGGGTCTCGGGTCACCGGGGAGCTGTTTTTT
NA	TRBV7-2	TRBJ1-4	NA	CASSSGSTNEKLFF	TGTGCCAGCAGCTCCGGCTCAACTAATGAAAAACTGTTTTTT
TRBD1	TRBV27	TRBJ1-1	NA	CASLKGGAGTEAFF	TGTGCCAGCTTGAAAGGGGGCGCGGGGACTGAAGCTTTCTTT
TRBD1	TRBV7-7	TRBJ2-5	NA	CASSLAQDRALAQYF	TGTGCCAGCAGCTTAGCTCAGGACAGGGCGTTGGCCCAGTACTTC
NA	TRBV6-5	TRBJ2-7	NA	CASSRPSGAYEQYF	TGTGCCAGCAGCAGACCTTCTGGGGCCTACGAGCAGTACTTC
NA	TRBV19	TRBJ2-7	NA	CASSGGPTYEQYF	TGTGCCAGTAGCGGGGGCCCAACCTACGAGCAGTACTTC
TRBD2	TRBV4-1	TRBJ2-4	NA	CASSQGGGGFQYF	TGCGCCAGCAGCCAAGGAGGCGGGGGGTTTCAGTACTTC
NA	TRBV7-2	TRBJ1-5	once	CASSNGPWGSNQPQHF	TGTGCCAGCAGCAACGGGCCTTGGGGCAGCAATCAGCCCCAGCATTTT
NA	TRBV5-1	TRBJ2-7	NA	CASSLLGAVYEQYF	TGCGCCAGCAGCTTGCTTGGGGCAGTCTACGAGCAGTACTTC
NA	TRBV7-2	TRBJ1-1	few	CASSRRLLGNTEAFF	TGTGCCAGCAGCCGACGCCTGTTGGGGAACACTGAAGCTTTCTTT
TRBD2	TRBV30	TRBJ2-7	NA	CAWDPGLAGYEQYF	TGTGCCTGGGACCCGGGACTAGCGGGCTACGAGCAGTACTTC
NA	TRBV15	TRBJ1-6	few	CATSRDIQGNSPLHF	TGTGCCACCAGCAGAGATATACAGGGAAATTCACCCCTCCACTTT
TRBD2	TRBV7-9	TRBJ2-7	once	CASSTTSGGLEQYF	TGTGCCAGCAGCACCACCTCGGGGGGGCTCGAGCAGTACTTC
NA	TRBV6-6	TRBJ2-2	NA	CASSSTGGGSGELFF	TGTGCCAGCAGTTCTACCGGGGGCGGTAGCGGGGAGCTGTTTTTT
NA	TRBV5-1	TRBJ2-3	NA	CASTLQGTHDTQYF	TGCGCCAGCACCCTCCAGGGGACCCACGATACGCAGTATTTT
TRBD1	TRBV7-3	TRBJ2-4	NA	CASSYTSGQGYQYF	TGTGCCAGCAGCTATACTTCGGGACAGGGGTATCAGTACTTC
TRBD1	TRBV18	TRBJ1-2	NA	CASSRDRGLYGYTF	TGTGCCAGCTCAAGGGACAGGGGGCTATATGGCTACACCTTC
TRBD1	TRBV10-3	TRBJ1-1	NA	CAISESLTGGKGEAFF	TGTGCCATCAGTGAGTCTCTAACAGGGGGCAAAGGTGAAGCTTTCTTT